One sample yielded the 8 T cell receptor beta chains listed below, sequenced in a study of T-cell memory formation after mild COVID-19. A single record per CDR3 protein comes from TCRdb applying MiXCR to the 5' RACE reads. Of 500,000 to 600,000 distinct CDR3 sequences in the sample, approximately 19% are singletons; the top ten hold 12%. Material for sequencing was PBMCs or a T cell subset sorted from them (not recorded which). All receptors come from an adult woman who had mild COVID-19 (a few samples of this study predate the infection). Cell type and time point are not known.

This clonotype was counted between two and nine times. CDR3 coding DNA: TGTGCCAGCAGTCCGGAGGACACCGGGGAGCTGTTTTTT. Amino acid sequence: CASSPEDTGELFF. The rearrangement uses TRBV2 and TRBJ2-2; TRBD2 is a possible D gene (5 bases). Germline V gene data show CDR1 as SNHLY and CDR2 as FYNNEI. Trimming pared 5 bases from V and 3 bases from J, leaving 7 bases between. This CDR3 is 13 amino acids long.

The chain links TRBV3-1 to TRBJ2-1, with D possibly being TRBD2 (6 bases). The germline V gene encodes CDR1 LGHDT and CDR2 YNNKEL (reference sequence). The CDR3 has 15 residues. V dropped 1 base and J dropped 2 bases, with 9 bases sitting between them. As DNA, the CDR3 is TGTGCCAGCAGCCAAGTTCCTAGCGCCTACAATGAGCAGTTCTTC. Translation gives CASSQVPSAYNEQFF.

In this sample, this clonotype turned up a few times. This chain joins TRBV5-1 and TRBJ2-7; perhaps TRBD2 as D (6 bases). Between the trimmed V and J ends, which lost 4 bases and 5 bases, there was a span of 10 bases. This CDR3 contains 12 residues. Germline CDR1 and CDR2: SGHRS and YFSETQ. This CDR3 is CASSTAGNEQYF. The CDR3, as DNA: TGCGCCAGCAGCACCGCGGGAAACGAGCAGTACTTC.

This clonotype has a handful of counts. The CDR3 nucleotides read TGTGCCAGTAGCAGAATCGAAGCGGGAGGTAGGGCGGAGCAGTTCTTC. Its translation is CASSRIEAGGRAEQFF. This chain joins TRBV19 and TRBJ2-1; 9 bases line up with TRBD2. This CDR3 has 16 residues. Germline assignment: CDR1 LNHDA and CDR2 SQIVND (reference sequence). J lost 10 bases, V lost 6 bases, and 16 bases had no gene match.

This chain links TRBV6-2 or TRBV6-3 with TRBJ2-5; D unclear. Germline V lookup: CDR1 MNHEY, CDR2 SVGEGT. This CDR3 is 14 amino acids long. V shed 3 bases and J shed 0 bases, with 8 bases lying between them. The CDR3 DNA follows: TGTGCCAGCAGTTATCGACGGTACCAAGAGACCCAGTACTTC. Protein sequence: CASSYRRYQETQYF.

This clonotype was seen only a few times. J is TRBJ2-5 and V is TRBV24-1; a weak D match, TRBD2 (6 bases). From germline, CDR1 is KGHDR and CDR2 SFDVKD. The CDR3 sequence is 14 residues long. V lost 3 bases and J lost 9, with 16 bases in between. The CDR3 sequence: CATSDHSSERAQYF. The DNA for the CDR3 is TGTGCCACCAGTGATCACTCATCCGAGCGGGCCCAGTACTTC.

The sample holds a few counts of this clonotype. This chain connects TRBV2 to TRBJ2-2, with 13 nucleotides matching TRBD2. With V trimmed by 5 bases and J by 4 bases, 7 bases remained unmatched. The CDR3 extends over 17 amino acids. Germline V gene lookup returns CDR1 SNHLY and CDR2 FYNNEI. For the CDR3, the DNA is TGTGCCAGCAGTAGACTAGCGGGAGGACGGAGCACCGGGGAGCTGTTTTTT. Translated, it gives CASSRLAGGRSTGELFF.

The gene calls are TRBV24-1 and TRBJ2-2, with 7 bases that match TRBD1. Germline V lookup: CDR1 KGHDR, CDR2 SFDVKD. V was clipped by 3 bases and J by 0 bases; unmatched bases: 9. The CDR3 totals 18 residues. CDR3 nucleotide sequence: TGTGCCACCAGTGATCAGGAACCGGGACAGCCGAACACCGGGGAGCTGTTTTTT. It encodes CATSDQEPGQPNTGELFF.